A selection of T cell receptor beta chains follows, all from one sample in a study of T-cell reconstitution after alpha-beta-depleted transplantation in children. TCRdb passed the PCR reads through MiXCR, listing each CDR3 protein once. The repertoire consists of about a million distinct CDR3 sequences, with about 29% occurring once and the leading ten covering roughly 30%. Sequences were derived from PBMCs, mostly from graft donor cells, sampled 360 days after TCRalphabeta/CD19-depleted stem cell transplant. The receptors were gathered from a boy younger than two who had a stem cell transplant for SCID, so the T cells may come from the graft donor. Both conserved end residues are part of each CDR3. D genes are given only for firm matches. Clone size is given for some rows only: seen once, a few or many times, or a class if the clone is expanded.

v_gene	j_gene	d_gene	abundance	CDR3aa	CDR3nt
TRBV7-2	TRBJ1-1	.	few	CASSFGGRYTEAFF	TGTGCCAGCAGCTTCGGGGGGCGTTACACTGAAGCTTTCTTT
TRBV6-1	TRBJ2-4	.	few	CASREGALVKNIQYF	TGTGCCAGCAGGGAAGGGGCTTTGGTCAAAAACATTCAGTACTTC
TRBV12-3/TRBV12-4	TRBJ2-1	.	few	CASSLRRQTNEQFF	TGTGCCAGCAGTTTGAGGAGGCAGACCAATGAGCAGTTCTTC
TRBV6-1	TRBJ2-1	TRBD1	.	CASSPSDRRVYNEQFF	TGTGCCAGCAGCCCATCGGACAGGCGGGTCTACAATGAGCAGTTCTTC
TRBV27	TRBJ1-4	TRBD1	.	CASSPRQGREKLFF	TGTGCCAGCAGTCCGCGACAGGGCCGGGAAAAACTGTTTTTT
TRBV4-1	TRBJ2-3	.	few	CASSRLGSGATDTQYF	TGCGCCAGCAGCCGCCTCGGATCTGGCGCCACAGATACGCAGTATTTT
TRBV7-3	TRBJ1-1	TRBD1	.	CASSLTTGGNTEAFF	TGTGCCAGCAGCTTAACGACAGGGGGTAACACTGAAGCTTTCTTT
TRBV5-5	TRBJ2-2	TRBD2	few	CASSLAGGPYGELFF	TGTGCCAGCAGCCTAGCGGGGGGGCCATACGGGGAGCTGTTTTTT
TRBV5-1	TRBJ2-1	.	.	CASSPDGTPRGYEQFF	TGCGCCAGCAGCCCCGACGGGACCCCAAGGGGCTATGAGCAGTTCTTC
TRBV7-3	TRBJ2-1	.	.	CASSLTAGLRGYNEQFF	TGTGCCAGCAGCTTAACGGCTGGATTAAGGGGCTACAATGAGCAGTTCTTC
TRBV20-1	TRBJ2-5	.	.	CSAREPTRRQETQYF	TGCAGTGCTAGAGAACCCACTAGGCGACAAGAGACCCAGTACTTC
TRBV20-1	TRBJ2-1	TRBD2	.	CSAPDSGVPWYEQFF	TGCAGTGCACCCGATAGCGGGGTCCCATGGTATGAGCAGTTCTTC
TRBV20-1	TRBJ2-2	.	.	CSARDLLLEGPTNTGELFF	TGCAGTGCTAGAGATCTCCTCCTTGAGGGGCCTACGAACACCGGGGAGCTGTTTTTT
TRBV24-1	TRBJ2-2	.	few	CATSSTGTKNTGELFF	TGTGCCACCAGTTCGACCGGGACAAAGAACACCGGGGAGCTGTTTTTT
TRBV27	TRBJ2-3	TRBD1	.	CASSRDSVDTQYF	TGTGCCAGCAGTCGGGACAGTGTAGATACGCAGTATTTT
TRBV20-1	TRBJ2-2	.	few	CSARATGQNTGELFF	TGCAGTGCTAGAGCTACGGGACAGAACACCGGGGAGCTGTTTTTT
TRBV6-2/TRBV6-3	TRBJ2-1	.	few	CASSRGRPREFF	TGTGCCAGCAGCCGTGGACGCCCACGGGAGTTCTTC
TRBV3-1	TRBJ2-1	.	few	CASSFRAGSYNEQFF	TGTGCCAGCAGTTTCAGGGCGGGCTCCTACAATGAGCAGTTCTTC
TRBV14	TRBJ2-5	TRBD1	few	CASSMDRAQETQYF	TGTGCCAGCAGCATGGACAGGGCCCAAGAGACCCAGTACTTC
TRBV28	TRBJ2-3	.	few	CASSARVDTQYF	TGTGCCAGCAGTGCCCGAGTGGATACGCAGTATTTT
TRBV4-1	TRBJ1-5	.	.	CASSQGGPQHF	TGTGCCAGCAGCCAAGGTGGGCCCCAGCATTTT
TRBV15	TRBJ2-1	.	few	CATSRVRYNEQFF	TGTGCCACCAGCAGAGTTAGGTACAATGAGCAGTTCTTC
TRBV20-1	TRBJ2-1	TRBD2	few	CSAVRLAGAYNEQFF	TGCAGTGCTGTTAGACTAGCGGGGGCCTACAATGAGCAGTTCTTC
TRBV12-3/TRBV12-4	TRBJ2-2	TRBD2	few	CASRPGTSTTGELFF	TGTGCCAGCAGGCCCGGGACTAGCACCACCGGGGAGCTGTTTTTT
TRBV12-3/TRBV12-4	TRBJ1-5	.	.	CASSLRGGQQPQHF	TGTGCCAGCAGTTTAAGGGGGGGTCAGCAGCCCCAGCATTTT
TRBV5-1	TRBJ1-5	.	.	CASSLGPRANQPQHF	TGCGCCAGCAGCCTGGGACCTAGGGCCAATCAGCCCCAGCATTTT
TRBV6-2/TRBV6-3	TRBJ2-1	TRBD2	few	CASSSRLALRNEQFF	TGTGCCAGCAGTTCCCGACTAGCCCTACGCAATGAGCAGTTCTTC
TRBV5-1	TRBJ1-2	.	.	CASSLDGGEGYGYTF	TGCGCCAGCAGCTTGGACGGGGGCGAGGGCTATGGCTACACCTTC
TRBV7-8	TRBJ2-1	.	.	CASSLRWGRNNEQFF	TGTGCCAGCAGCTTACGGTGGGGGAGAAACAATGAGCAGTTCTTC
TRBV29-1	TRBJ2-5	.	.	CSVEARRGGETQYF	TGCAGCGTTGAAGCGAGAAGGGGGGGAGAGACCCAGTACTTC
TRBV4-3	TRBJ2-1	.	.	CASSASGDSSKAIYNEQFF	TGCGCCAGCAGCGCCTCCGGAGACTCATCTAAAGCAATCTACAATGAGCAGTTCTTC
TRBV4-3	TRBJ2-2	TRBD2	once	CASSPPGGGDTGELFF	TGCGCCAGCAGCCCTCCGGGCGGGGGGGACACCGGGGAGCTGTTTTTT
TRBV15	TRBJ2-1	.	once	CATSRTSGLLYNEQFF	TGTGCCACCAGCAGGACCTCGGGACTTCTGTACAATGAGCAGTTCTTC
TRBV7-8	TRBJ2-5	.	.	CASRALQGRETQYF	TGTGCCAGCAGGGCCTTACAGGGAAGGGAGACCCAGTACTTC
TRBV5-5	TRBJ2-2	.	few	CASRTTNTGELFF	TGTGCCAGCCGAACTACGAACACCGGGGAGCTGTTTTTT
TRBV7-2	TRBJ1-1	.	.	CASSPDSLIRNTEAFF	TGTGCCAGCAGTCCTGACAGTTTGATTCGGAACACTGAAGCTTTCTTT
TRBV27	TRBJ2-2	TRBD1	few	CASNGQGRVTGGELFF	TGTGCCAGCAACGGACAGGGTAGGGTCACCGGCGGGGAGCTGTTTTTT
TRBV12-3/TRBV12-4	TRBJ1-4	.	many	CASSPGLLNEKLFF	TGTGCCAGCAGCCCCGGGCTGTTAAATGAAAAACTGTTTTTT
TRBV6-1	TRBJ1-1	.	once	CASRGESGVTEAFF	TGTGCCAGCAGGGGCGAGTCGGGGGTCACTGAAGCTTTCTTT
TRBV20-1	TRBJ1-6	TRBD1	.	CSARTTGGGSPLHF	TGCAGTGCTAGAACAACAGGGGGAGGGTCACCCCTCCACTTT
TRBV28	TRBJ1-1	TRBD1	many	CASSPDRATEAFF	TGTGCCAGCAGTCCCGACAGGGCTACTGAAGCTTTCTTT
TRBV20-1	TRBJ2-3	.	few	CSARVRSHTDTQYF	TGCAGTGCTAGAGTGCGCAGTCACACAGATACGCAGTATTTT
TRBV6-5	TRBJ2-1	TRBD2	.	CASSYSASGGYNEQFF	TGTGCCAGCAGTTACTCGGCTAGCGGGGGGTACAATGAGCAGTTCTTC
TRBV5-1	TRBJ1-1	.	.	CASSLVAGARNTEAFF	TGCGCCAGCAGCTTGGTGGCGGGAGCGCGGAACACTGAAGCTTTCTTT
TRBV5-1	TRBJ1-1	.	.	CASSLQGKTEAFF	TGCGCCAGCAGCTTGCAGGGGAAGACTGAAGCTTTCTTT
TRBV5-5	TRBJ2-1	.	few	CASRPPSRYNEQFF	TGTGCCAGCAGACCCCCCTCGCGGTACAATGAGCAGTTCTTC
TRBV6-5	TRBJ2-1	.	few	CASSSTGEQFF	TGTGCCAGCAGTTCGACTGGTGAGCAGTTCTTC
TRBV7-8	TRBJ1-1	.	.	CASSLALRDTLENTEAFF	TGTGCCAGCAGCTTAGCGCTTAGGGACACCTTGGAGAACACTGAAGCTTTCTTT
TRBV6-2/TRBV6-3	TRBJ2-1	TRBD1	many	CASSYWTGSNEQFF	TGTGCCAGCAGTTATTGGACAGGGTCCAATGAGCAGTTCTTC